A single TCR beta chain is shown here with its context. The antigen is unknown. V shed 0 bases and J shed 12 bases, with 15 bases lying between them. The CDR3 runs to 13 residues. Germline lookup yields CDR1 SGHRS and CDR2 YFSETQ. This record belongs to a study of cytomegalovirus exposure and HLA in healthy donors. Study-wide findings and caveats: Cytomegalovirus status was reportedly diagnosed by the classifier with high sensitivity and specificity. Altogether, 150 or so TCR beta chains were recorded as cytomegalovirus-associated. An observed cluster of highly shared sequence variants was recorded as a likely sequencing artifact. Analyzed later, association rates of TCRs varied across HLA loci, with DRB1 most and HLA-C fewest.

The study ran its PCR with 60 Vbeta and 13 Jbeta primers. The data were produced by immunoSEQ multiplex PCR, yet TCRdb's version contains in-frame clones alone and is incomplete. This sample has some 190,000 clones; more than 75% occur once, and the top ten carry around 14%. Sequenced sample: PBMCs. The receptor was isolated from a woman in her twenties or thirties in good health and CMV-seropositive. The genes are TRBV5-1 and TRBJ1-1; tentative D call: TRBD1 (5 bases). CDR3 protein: CASSLEGHTQTFF. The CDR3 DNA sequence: TGCGCCAGCAGCTTGGAGGGGCACACACAGACTTTCTTT.